What follows are 9 T cell receptor beta chains derived from one specimen sequenced in a study of T cells in Graves' hyperthyroidism and ophthalmopathy. Amplified TCR beta CDR3 regions derived from RNA transcripts. Using the HTBI primer set, a first-round RT-PCR was run on the TCR CDR3. TCRdb used MiXCR to reprocess the multiplex PCR reads, holding one entry per CDR3 protein. The data show approximately 710,000 distinct CDR3 sequences, around 15% seen once. Input material: blood. Source of these receptors: a man between 50 and 59 years old with Graves' hyperthyroidism.

The chain uses TRBV3-1 and TRBJ2-1; 11 nucleotides match TRBD2. This CDR3 contains 21 residues. V shed 0 bases and J 2 bases; nucleotides not matched to a gene: 15. Germline V gene data show CDR1 as LGHDT and CDR2 as YNNKEL (reference sequence). CDR3 protein: CASSQDRPGTSGKKAYNEQFF. The CDR3 DNA reads TGTGCCAGCAGCCAAGACCGGCCCGGGACTAGCGGTAAGAAGGCCTACAATGAGCAGTTCTTC.

The chain recombines TRBV10-3 with TRBJ1-6; D remains ambiguous. CDR1 and CDR2 (germline): ENHRY, SYGVKD. The V end lost 6 bases, the J end lost 6 bases, and 15 bases lay between the germline ends. The CDR3 totals 15 residues. The DNA of the CDR3 is TGTGCCATCAGCGGTCGGAGCACGGGTAATTCACCCCTCCACTTT. Translation gives CAISGRSTGNSPLHF.

This clonotype was counted only a few times. The chain carries TRBV27 and TRBJ2-7, with 8 bases lining up with TRBD1. Germline V lookup: CDR1 MNHEY, CDR2 SMNVEV (reference sequence). V trimming: 5 bases; J trimming: 3 bases; junction bases outside the gene matches: 6. The CDR3 consists of 14 residues. The CDR3 DNA is TGTGCCAGCAGTGAACAGGGGGTGTACTACGAGCAGTACTTC. It translates to CASSEQGVYYEQYF.

This clonotype showed up many times. The rearrangement links TRBV12-3 or TRBV12-4 to TRBJ1-1; weak D call: TRBD1 (6 bases). The CDR3 has 14 residues. Deletions cut 6 bases from V and 5 bases from J, with 16 bases between. The CDR3 reads CASSRGGSWTEAFF. The CDR3 nucleotides read TGTGCCAGCAGCCGCGGGGGCAGCTGGACTGAAGCTTTCTTT.

In this sample, this clonotype turned up many times. The chain combines TRBV27 with TRBJ2-1; D possibly corresponds to TRBD2 (6 bases). This CDR3 comprises 13 residues. CDR1 is MNHEY and CDR2 is SMNVEV in the germline V gene (reference sequence). The ends were cut back, 3 bases at V and 7 bases at J, with 10 bases in the middle. The CDR3: CASSFSGGNEQFF. The CDR3 DNA reads as TGTGCCAGCAGTTTCTCCGGGGGTAATGAGCAGTTCTTC.

The table lists this clonotype with many counts. The chain joins TRBV6-5 to TRBJ1-1, with D possibly TRBD1 on 6 matching bases. V lost 0 bases and J 6 bases, leaving 17 bases between the germline ends. This CDR3 region has 16 residues. CDR1 is MNHEY and CDR2 is SVGAGI in the germline V gene. This chain's CDR3 is CASSYSGGAQGPEAFF. The CDR3 DNA reads TGTGCCAGCAGTTACTCTGGCGGGGCCCAGGGGCCTGAAGCTTTCTTT.

This clonotype was observed at least ten times. The chain is built from TRBV9 and TRBJ2-7; 8 bases agree with TRBD2. From germline, CDR1 is SGDLS and CDR2 YYNGEE. The CDR3 consists of 15 residues. Trimming cost V 0 bases and J 0 bases; bases outside gene matches: 2. In DNA, the CDR3 is TGTGCCAGCAGCGTAGGAAGCGGGAGCTCCTACGAGCAGTACTTC. It codes for CASSVGSGSSYEQYF.

This clonotype was recorded at least ten times. The gene calls are TRBV12-3 or TRBV12-4 and TRBJ1-2; TRBD1 aligns across 7 bases. The CDR3 extends over 14 amino acids. After removal of 1 base from V and 7 bases from J, the junction contained 6 bases not matched to a gene. The CDR3 spells CASSLGGGGGGYTF. The CDR3 DNA is TGTGCCAGCAGTTTAGGAGGGGGCGGTGGTGGCTACACCTTC.

This chain connects TRBV6-1 to TRBJ2-3, with 7 bases matching TRBD1. Germline V gene lookup returns CDR1 MNHNS and CDR2 SASEGT. V was pared by 5 bases and J by 11 bases, with 22 bases of the junction left unmatched. This CDR3 spans 17 amino acids. The CDR3 coding sequence is TGTGCCAGCAGTTCCCCGACCGACGGGACAGAGAACCTCGGGCAGTATTTT. Amino acids: CASSSPTDGTENLGQYF.